The 23 T cell receptor beta chains below were found in one sample sequenced in a study of shared clonotypes between healthy human individuals. TCRdb's table, derived via immunoSEQ multiplex PCR, lists solely in-frame clones and lacks some. The table includes hundreds of thousands of clones, roughly 83% detected once. The sample was PBMCs. These receptors were taken from a woman aged 40 to 50 in good health. Some clones in this sample may be carry-over from other donors' samples.

This clone was detected many times. The chain joins TRBV7-3 to TRBJ2-3, with a possible D match to TRBD1 (5 bases). The CDR3 is made up of 14 amino acids. Germline CDR1 and CDR2: SGHTA and FQGTGA. V gave up 4 bases and J gave up 0 bases, with 8 bases separating them. The CDR3 DNA reads TGTGCCAGCAGCTCCGGACATAGCACAGATACGCAGTATTTT. Translated, it gives CASSSGHSTDTQYF.

V usage is TRBV10-1 and J usage is TRBJ2-3; D is ambiguous. V dropped 0 bases and J dropped 3 bases, with 7 bases sitting between them. Germline CDR1 reads WNHNN; CDR2 reads SYGVQD (reference sequence). This CDR3 has 14 amino acids. For the CDR3, the DNA is TGCGCCAGCAGTGAGTCGTTCGATACAGATACGCAGTATTTT. It codes for CASSESFDTDTQYF.

The chain combines TRBV27 with TRBJ2-7; no definite D call. V gave up 1 base and J gave up 2 bases, with 15 bases separating them. The length of the CDR3 is 16 residues. In germline, CDR1 is MNHEY, CDR2 SMNVEV (reference sequence). The CDR3 bases are TGTGCCAGCAGTTTATACTCCGGAGTAGGGACCTACGAGCAGTACTTC. Translation: CASSLYSGVGTYEQYF.

The chain employs TRBV7-9 and TRBJ2-7; 7 bases fit TRBD2. Germline loops: CDR1 SEHNR, CDR2 FQNEAQ (reference sequence). The CDR3 sequence is 12 residues long. The ends lost 6 bases at V and 2 bases at J; junction bases unmatched: 1. The CDR3 loop is CASRSGTYEQYF. The CDR3 DNA is TGTGCCAGCAGGAGCGGGACCTACGAGCAGTACTTC.

The V and J genes are TRBV5-1 and TRBJ1-1, with 9 nucleotides matching TRBD1. Germline assignment: CDR1 SGHRS and CDR2 YFSETQ. Trimming took 1 base from V and 5 from J; bases not matched to a gene: 6. This CDR3 contains 15 residues. The CDR3 region is CASSLSRDRVTEAFF. CDR3 sequence (DNA): TGCGCCAGCAGCTTGTCCCGGGACAGGGTTACTGAAGCTTTCTTT.

The V and J genes are TRBV6-5 and TRBJ2-2; unclear D gene. Germline CDR1 reads MNHEY; CDR2 reads SVGAGI. V was clipped by 2 bases and J by 0 bases, with 10 bases between them. The CDR3 has 16 residues. CDR3 sequence: CASSYVTITNTGELFF. The CDR3 DNA sequence: TGTGCCAGCAGTTACGTGACAATTACGAACACCGGGGAGCTGTTTTTT.

The J gene is TRBJ1-5, the V gene TRBV7-3; 8 bases line up with TRBD1. V dropped 3 bases and J dropped 6; count of bases not matched to a gene: 1. CDR3 length: 13 amino acids. CDR1 SGHTA and CDR2 FQGTGA come from the germline V gene. The CDR3 nucleotides are TGTGCCAGCAGCTTCGACAGGGGTCAGCCCCAGCATTTT. Protein sequence: CASSFDRGQPQHF.

The rearrangement joins TRBV5-6 to TRBJ1-1, with TRBD1 identical over 10 bases. Germline CDR1 SGHDT, CDR2 YYEEEE. After removal of 5 bases from V and 4 bases from J, the junction contained 5 bases not matched to a gene. The CDR3 loop spans 14 amino acids. CDR3 sequence reads: CASRRRDRGTEAFF. The CDR3 nucleotides are TGTGCCAGCAGACGCAGGGACAGGGGCACTGAAGCTTTCTTT.

The rearrangement links TRBV19 to TRBJ1-1; the D is unclear. The V gene lost 4 bases and the J gene lost 1 base, with 10 bases spanning the gap. This CDR3 has 14 residues. Germline V gives CDR1 LNHDA, CDR2 SQIVND (reference sequence). This chain's CDR3 is CASSKFPENTEAFF. Written as DNA, the CDR3 is TGTGCCAGTAGTAAGTTTCCAGAGAACACTGAAGCTTTCTTT.

The chain couples TRBV4-3 to TRBJ2-7; 9 nucleotides align to TRBD1. The CDR3 has 16 residues. Trimming took 1 base from V and 9 from J; bases not matched to a gene: 13. Germline CDR1 LGHNA, CDR2 YSLEER. CDR3 loop: CASSQGGGGQGSPQYF. The CDR3 nucleotides are TGCGCCAGCAGCCAAGGTGGGGGGGGACAGGGAAGTCCGCAGTACTTC.

The chain joins TRBV4-1 to TRBJ2-7; D not resolved. Trimming shortened V by 0 bases and J by 5 bases, and 11 bases separated the two germline ends. The germline V gene has CDR1 MGHRA and CDR2 YSYEKL. The CDR3 runs to 14 residues. The CDR3 loop is CASSQEAVSHEQYF. As DNA, the CDR3 is TGCGCCAGCAGCCAAGAGGCCGTTTCTCACGAGCAGTACTTC.

This clone was detected only a few times. The V gene is TRBV5-4, the J gene TRBJ2-5, with D possibly TRBD2 on 6 matching bases. The length of the CDR3 is 14 residues. Germline assignment: CDR1 SGHNT and CDR2 YYREEE (reference sequence). Between the trimmed V and J ends, which lost 2 bases and 3 bases, there was a span of 11 bases. The chain's CDR3 is CASSLIGSEETQYF. As DNA, the CDR3 is TGTGCCAGCAGCTTAATCGGGAGCGAAGAGACCCAGTACTTC.

Only one count was recorded for this clone. The rearrangement joins TRBV28 to TRBJ2-7, with D uncertain. V gave up 6 bases and J gave up 6 bases, with 18 bases separating them. The length of the CDR3 is 14 residues. Germline assignment: CDR1 MDHEN and CDR2 SYDVKM. The CDR3 loop reads CASRTDPRAGEQYF. CDR3 sequence (DNA): TGTGCCAGCAGGACCGACCCCCGGGCTGGCGAGCAGTACTTC.

This clone showed up just a few times. CDR3 nucleotide sequence: TGTGCCTGGAGCCCGCAAAGCACTGAAGCTTTCTTT. Its translation is CAWSPQSTEAFF. This chain joins TRBV30 and TRBJ1-1; D not resolved. Between the trimmed V and J ends, which lost 3 bases and 4 bases, there was a span of 9 bases. CDR1 is GTSNPN, CDR2 SVGIG, per germline (reference sequence). The CDR3 is 12 amino acids.

This clone occurred a few times. V is TRBV13 and J is TRBJ1-3, with D uncertain. V gave up 5 bases and J gave up 1 base, with 6 bases separating them. The CDR3 contains 13 residues. Germline lookup yields CDR1 PRHDT and CDR2 FYEKMQ (reference sequence). The CDR3, as DNA: TGTGCCAGCAGCGTCCTATCTGGAAACACCATATATTTT. Its translation: CASSVLSGNTIYF. Full variable domain (missing parts from reference TRBV13 and TRBJ1-3): AAGVIQSPRHLIKEKRETATLKCYPIPRHDTVYWYQQGPGQDPQFLISFYEKMQSDKGSIPDRFSAQQFSDYHSELNMSSLELGDSALYFCASSVLSGNTIYFGEGSWLTVV.

As DNA, the CDR3 is TGTGCCAGCAGCTTGTCCAGACCGGGACAGGGGTCGAGCGGCTACACCTTC. Encoded protein: CASSLSRPGQGSSGYTF. The chain joins TRBV7-2 to TRBJ1-2, with 10 bases identical to TRBD1. Germline assignment: CDR1 SGHTA and CDR2 FQGNSA. Unmatched junction bases numbered 15, after V lost 3 bases and J lost 8 bases. The CDR3 covers 17 residues.

V gene TRBV18 combines with J gene TRBJ2-7; no definite D call. The ends were cut back, 2 bases at V and 2 bases at J, with 13 bases in the middle. There are 15 residues in the CDR3. Germline V gives CDR1 KGHSH, CDR2 LQKENI. The chain's CDR3 is CASSPWTNITYEQYF. The CDR3 bases are TGTGCCAGCTCACCATGGACCAATATAACCTACGAGCAGTACTTC.

The genes are TRBV5-1 and TRBJ2-7; D is perhaps TRBD1 (5 bases). Between the trimmed V and J ends, which lost 4 bases and 7 bases, there was a span of 12 bases. Germline assignment: CDR1 SGHRS and CDR2 YFSETQ. The CDR3 is 12 residues long. CDR3 residues: CASSETVEEQYF. The CDR3 DNA reads as TGCGCCAGCAGCGAGACAGTAGAAGAGCAGTACTTC.

V and J are TRBV7-9 and TRBJ2-5, with D possibly TRBD2 on 6 matching bases. The J call may not be correct, given that the DNA end is closer to TRBJ2-7. Per the germline V gene, CDR1 is SEHNR and CDR2 is FQNEAQ (reference sequence). The CDR3 consists of 14 residues. CDR3 in DNA: TGTGCCAGCAGCCCAGGGACTTTTACCTACGAGCAGTACTTC. The encoded protein is CASSPGTFTYEQYF.

There are a few counts of this clone. The chain is built from TRBV27 and TRBJ2-3; 12 positions match TRBD2. The junction had 5 bases not matched to a gene; V was cut back by 2 bases and J by 5 bases. The CDR3 contains 16 residues. Per germline, CDR1 MNHEY and CDR2 SMNVEV (reference sequence). The CDR3 DNA sequence: TGTGCCAGCAGTTTAGGAGTGGGACTAGCGGGAGATACGCAGTATTTT. Protein product: CASSLGVGLAGDTQYF.

The chain joins TRBV28 to TRBJ2-5; D remains ambiguous. The CDR3 is 12 amino acids. Germline CDR1 MDHEN, CDR2 SYDVKM. Trimming removed 7 bases from V and 7 bases from J, with 13 bases in between. CDR3 residues: CASISPTMTQYF. The CDR3 DNA follows: TGTGCCAGCATTTCCCCCACCATGACCCAGTACTTC.

The CDR3, as DNA: TGCAGTGCTAGTGAGTGGAATGAGCAGTTCTTC. It specifies CSASEWNEQFF. V usage is TRBV20-1 and J usage is TRBJ2-1; D is ambiguous. V was cut by 3 bases and J by 7 bases, with 7 bases left in between. The CDR3 runs 11 residues. Germline-derived CDR1 and CDR2 are DFQATT and SNEGSKA (reference sequence).

This sequence joins TRBV7-5 and TRBJ2-5; TRBD1, as called in the table, went unchecked against the DNA. TRBV7-5 is classified as a pseudogene. There are 15 residues in the CDR3. Here the CDR3 DNA reads TGTGCCAGAAGCTTAGCGATTACAGGGAAAGAGACCCAGTACTTC. Its translation: CARSLAITGKETQYF.